The 21 T cell receptor beta chains presented below share a single source sample, sequenced in a study of blood T cell repertoires in COVID-19 (dated by TCRdb to the early 2020s). The library was obtained by the immunoSEQ multiplex PCR assay. As stored in TCRdb, this immuneACCESS dataset retains in-frame rearrangements with V and J assigned. A fraction of the clones does not appear; measured against another copy, unresolved V genes explain less than half of the discrepancy, and the remainder lacks a known reason. Here the sample has approximately 130,000 clones; more than 80% occur a single time. Under 35% of the sample is taken by the ten largest. Sequencing was carried out using peripheral blood. The receptors come from a man in his sixties or seventies with active or convalescent COVID-19.

This clone was observed a handful of times. V gene TRBV10-3 combines with J gene TRBJ1-6, with a tentative D call TRBD1 (5 bases). Germline CDR1 is ENHRY and CDR2 is SYGVKD. Deletions cut 2 bases from V and 8 bases from J, with 13 bases between. This CDR3 is built from 15 residues. DNA of the CDR3: TGTGCCATCAGTGAGCTAGGGGTTAGGGATTCACCCCTCCACTTT. It is translated as CAISELGVRDSPLHF.

The chain has TRBV3-1 (or the pseudogene TRBV3-2) and TRBJ1-3; 7 bases map to TRBD1. The CDR3 is made up of 16 amino acids. CDR1 and CDR2 from the germline V gene are LGHDT and YNNKEL (reference sequence). V was clipped by 5 bases and J by 0 bases; unmatched bases: 7. The CDR3 sequence is CASSLQGTLSGNTIYF. CDR3 in DNA: TGTGCCAGCAGCTTACAGGGGACACTCTCTGGAAACACCATATATTTT.

The chain links TRBV6-6 to TRBJ2-3; no clear D. Per the germline V gene, CDR1 is MNHNY and CDR2 is SVGAGI (reference sequence). V was pared by 11 bases and J by 1 base, with 13 bases between. The length of the CDR3 is 13 residues. CDR3 sequence reads: CAGQLRGTDTQYF. In DNA form, the CDR3 reads TGTGCCGGCCAGCTACGGGGCACAGATACGCAGTATTTT.

The chain uses TRBV2 and TRBJ2-1; 10 bases are a match to TRBD1. Trimming removed 5 bases from V and 2 bases from J; junction bases left unmatched: 3. Germline V gives CDR1 SNHLY, CDR2 FYNNEI. CDR3 length equals 15 residues. DNA of the CDR3: TGTGCCAGCAGTCAGACAGGGGGCGCCTACAATGAGCAGTTCTTC. Translated: CASSQTGGAYNEQFF.

This sequence joins TRBV10-3 and TRBJ1-3; no reliable D call. Per germline, CDR1 ENHRY and CDR2 SYGVKD. The CDR3 loop spans 15 amino acids. The V end was cut by 4 bases, the J end by 2 bases, with 12 bases between. CDR3 nucleotide sequence: TGTGCCATCAGTGGGTCGGGAGCCGCTGGAAACACCATATATTTT. Translated: CAISGSGAAGNTIYF.

This clone appeared once. The chain uses TRBV27 and TRBJ1-1; no definite D call. V gave up 5 bases and J gave up 0 bases, with 7 bases separating them. The CDR3 spans 13 residues. Germline loops: CDR1 MNHEY, CDR2 SMNVEV (reference sequence). In DNA form, the CDR3 reads TGTGCCAGCAGTCCAAACATGAACACTGAAGCTTTCTTT. Protein sequence: CASSPNMNTEAFF.

The chain employs TRBV28 and TRBJ2-7; 8 bases align to TRBD1. Germline V CDR1 and CDR2: MDHEN, SYDVKM. The CDR3 has 15 residues. With 3 bases clipped from V and 2 bases from J, the junction kept 6 bases outside the gene matches. In DNA, the CDR3 is TGTGCCAGCAGTTTCGCACAGGGGGTAACCTACGAGCAGTACTTC. It codes for CASSFAQGVTYEQYF.

This clone was seen a handful of times. This rearrangement joins TRBV11-3 to TRBJ2-7; maybe TRBD1 (6 bases). The CDR3 extends over 13 amino acids. CDR1 and CDR2 from the germline V gene are SGHNT and YENEEA. The germline V and J ends were trimmed by 5 bases and 7 bases, with 15 bases remaining between them. The CDR3 DNA is TGTGCCAGCAGCGGAAACAGGGACGGGGAGCAGTACTTC. It encodes CASSGNRDGEQYF.

In this sample, this clone turned up a few times. The chain joins TRBV14 to TRBJ2-1; D unresolved. This CDR3 region has 13 residues. In germline, CDR1 is SGHDN, CDR2 FVKESK. Trimming took 5 bases from V and 11 from J, leaving 16 bases between them. The CDR3 loop reads CASSGLSPSKQFF. The CDR3 coding sequence is TGTGCCAGCAGCGGGCTTTCCCCTTCGAAGCAGTTCTTC. Combining the CDR3 with reference TRBV14 and TRBJ2-1 gives the whole variable domain EAGVTQFPSHSVIEKGQTVTLRCDPISGHDNLYWYRRVMGKEIKFLLHFVKESKQDESGMPNNRFLAERTGGTYSTLKVQPAELEDSGVYFCASSGLSPSKQFFGPGTRLTVL.

The gene calls are TRBV4-1 and TRBJ2-2; 10 bases align to TRBD2. CDR3 length equals 16 residues. The germline CDR1 and CDR2 sequences are MGHRA and YSYEKL. V gave up 1 base and J gave up 2 bases; unmatched junction bases: 1. In DNA, the CDR3 is TGCGCCAGCAGCCAAGCACTAGCGGGAAACACCGGGGAGCTGTTTTTT. Translating gives CASSQALAGNTGELFF.

The rearrangement uses TRBV6-5 and TRBJ2-1; TRBD2 aligns across 8 bases. This CDR3 comprises 15 residues. The ends lost 6 bases at V and 8 bases at J; junction bases unmatched: 12. Germline V lookup: CDR1 MNHEY, CDR2 SVGAGI. The CDR3: CASSTSGEKGDEQFF. The CDR3 region has the DNA TGTGCCAGCAGCACTAGCGGAGAGAAGGGGGATGAGCAGTTCTTC.

The V call is TRBV11-2, the J call TRBJ1-1, with a weak D call TRBD1 (5 bases). The germline V gene encodes CDR1 SGHAT and CDR2 FQNNGV. The V and J ends lost 1 base and 6 bases respectively, with 9 bases between them. The CDR3 contains 13 residues. In DNA, the CDR3 is TGTGCCAGCAGCTTAGTTACAGGTTCTGAAGCTTTCTTT. It is translated as CASSLVTGSEAFF.

This clone was seen more than once but under ten times. The genes are TRBV28 and TRBJ1-5; no reliable D call. The CDR3 is 13 residues long. Trimming pared 6 bases from V and 3 bases from J, leaving 9 bases between. The germline V gene encodes CDR1 MDHEN and CDR2 SYDVKM. CDR3 sequence (DNA): TGTGCCAGCAGATGGGGAGTCAATCAGCCCCAGCATTTT. Translated, it gives CASRWGVNQPQHF.

V usage is TRBV28 and J usage is TRBJ1-3; the match to TRBD1 covers 7 bases. Germline CDR1 is MDHEN and CDR2 is SYDVKM. The CDR3 is 17 amino acids. The V and J ends lost 5 bases and 0 bases, in that order; junction bases with no gene match: 10. The CDR3 reads CASSTLTGAPSGNTIYF. The CDR3, as DNA: TGTGCCAGCAGTACACTTACAGGGGCACCCTCTGGAAACACCATATATTTT. Drawing the rest from reference TRBV28 and TRBJ1-3, the complete variable domain is DVKVTQSSRYLVKRTGEKVFLECVQDMDHENMFWYRQDPGLGLRLIYFSYDVKMKEKGDIPEGYSVSREKKERFSLILESASTNQTSMYLCASSTLTGAPSGNTIYFGEGSWLTVV.

This chain uses TRBV6-5 with TRBJ1-1; D ambiguous. In germline, CDR1 is MNHEY, CDR2 SVGAGI. CDR3 length: 14 amino acids. V was trimmed by 0 bases and J by 1 base, leaving 6 bases between them. The CDR3 here is CASSYSEANTEAFF. CDR3 sequence (DNA): TGTGCCAGCAGTTACTCTGAAGCGAACACTGAAGCTTTCTTT.

This chain connects TRBV6-5 to TRBJ2-1; 7 bases map to TRBD1. Germline trimming cut 6 bases from V and 5 bases from J; bases unmatched to any gene: 10. Germline lookup yields CDR1 MNHEY and CDR2 SVGAGI. CDR3 size: 15 residues. This CDR3 is CASRPSMTGNNEQFF. CDR3 bases: TGTGCCAGCAGACCGTCGATGACAGGGAACAATGAGCAGTTCTTC.

The V and J genes are TRBV2 and TRBJ1-5; 11 bases agree with TRBD1. Germline values: CDR1 SNHLY, CDR2 FYNNEI. With 5 bases clipped from V and 9 bases from J, the junction kept 9 bases outside the gene matches. The CDR3 consists of 15 residues. The CDR3 DNA follows: TGTGCCAGCAGTTTCGGACAGGGGGCTGGTGGGCCCCAGCATTTT. Its translation is CASSFGQGAGGPQHF.

The genes are TRBV28 and TRBJ2-7, with TRBD1 identical over 8 bases. The germline V gene encodes CDR1 MDHEN and CDR2 SYDVKM. The CDR3 covers 14 residues. J gave up 2 bases and V 6 bases, and 6 bases lay outside the gene matches. CDR3 in amino acids: CASRDRVLAYEQYF. CDR3 DNA: TGTGCCAGCAGGGACAGGGTCCTGGCCTACGAGCAGTACTTC.

The CDR3 is CASSPPRGGSPEAFF. Written as DNA, the CDR3 is TGTGCCAGCAGTCCCCCGCGGGGTGGATCCCCTGAAGCTTTCTTT. The chain links TRBV27 to TRBJ1-1, with D hard to call. Germline CDR1 is MNHEY and CDR2 is SMNVEV (reference sequence). V dropped 5 bases and J dropped 6 bases, with 19 bases sitting between them. The CDR3 runs to 15 residues.

This chain links TRBV27 with TRBJ1-2; a weak D match, TRBD1 (5 bases). The germline V and J ends were trimmed by 3 bases and 8 bases, with 13 bases remaining between them. Germline V gene data show CDR1 as MNHEY and CDR2 as SMNVEV (reference sequence). The CDR3 loop spans 13 amino acids. The CDR3 sequence: CASSFTGHRGYTF. The CDR3 DNA is TGTGCCAGCAGTTTTACCGGACATCGGGGCTACACCTTC.

This chain links TRBV29-1 with TRBJ2-1; a weak D match, TRBD2 (5 bases). The germline gives CDR1 SQVTM, CDR2 ANQGSEA. The CDR3 contains 13 residues. As DNA, the CDR3 is TGCAGTTTCGGGGATTCCGCCTACAATGAGCAGTTCTTC. Translating gives CSFGDSAYNEQFF.